Here is one TCR beta chain with its context. Its specificity is unknown. This sample's time point: week 11, during vaccination. Alongside topical imiquimod, each dose of vaccine comprised 300 ug of mutant IDH1 20-mer peptide. Donors' newly diagnosed IDH1-mutant WHO grade 3 or 4 astrocytomas lacked nuclear ATRX. The CDR3 is 12 amino acids. Germline V gives CDR1 SGDLS, CDR2 YYNGEE. The ends lost 2 bases at V and 7 bases at J; junction bases unmatched: 2. The sample originates from a study of a mutant IDH1 vaccine in newly diagnosed glioma. As for the study in general: There were eight vaccinations for patients, given in weeks 1, 3, 5, 7, 11, 15, 19 and 23.

Study results and caveats: Changes in the top peripheral T cell clonotypes seemingly had no bearing on pseudoprogression.

Measured with immunoSEQ multiplex PCR; TCRdb has only the in-frame clones, and not every one. The sample shows 20,000 to 25,000 clones, roughly two thirds of them seen only once. This TCR was recovered from a man younger than 35 with glioma. Some clones in this sample may be carry-over from other donors' samples. This specimen consisted of peripheral blood mononuclear cells (PBMCs), obtained from a glioma patient whose treatment included an IDH1 peptide vaccine. The V and J genes are TRBV9 and TRBJ1-2; 7 bases fit TRBD1. The DNA of the CDR3 is TGTGCCAGCAGCGTGCCAGGGGGTGGCTACACCTTC. The encoded protein is CASSVPGGGYTF.